This is a list of T cell receptor beta chains from one sample in a study of CD8+ T cells in alopecia areata. Measured with immunoSEQ multiplex PCR; TCRdb has only the in-frame clones, and not every one. The sample consists of some 120,000 clones, about 57% of them appearing once. The source was CD4+ T cells sorted from blood, collected at week 0. The receptors shown here come from a human donor with alopecia areata. CDR3s include the opening cysteine and the closing phenylalanine or tryptophan. Fields, in order: clone size, D gene, V gene, J gene, CDR3 protein, CDR3 DNA. The D gene is left open where the match is weak. Expanded clones are given a class, and other clones once, few, many or no size at all.

NA	TRBD1	TRBV15	TRBJ2-7	CATSRERQGAYEQYF	TGTGCCACCAGCAGAGAAAGGCAGGGGGCCTACGAGCAGTACTTC
NA	NA	TRBV15	TRBJ1-1	CATSRVLVTEAFF	TGTGCCACCAGCAGAGTCCTCGTGACTGAAGCTTTCTTT
NA	NA	TRBV10-3	TRBJ2-7	CAISETTRAGLPYEQYF	TGTGCCATCAGTGAGACTACGAGGGCAGGGCTGCCCTACGAGCAGTACTTC
NA	TRBD1	TRBV4-1	TRBJ2-1	CASSQVTGGPYNEQFF	TGCGCCAGCAGCCAAGTGACAGGGGGCCCCTACAATGAGCAGTTCTTC
NA	NA	TRBV18	TRBJ1-4	CASSGRQGVSEKLFF	TGTGCCAGCTCAGGCCGCCAGGGCGTGAGTGAAAAACTGTTTTTT
few	NA	TRBV23-1	TRBJ1-3	CASSQSQAPGGNTIYF	TGCGCCAGCAGTCAATCCCAGGCCCCAGGGGGAAACACCATATATTTT
NA	NA	TRBV7-2	TRBJ2-1	CASSLASGAYNEQFF	TGTGCCAGCAGCTTAGCTAGCGGAGCTTACAATGAGCAGTTCTTC
NA	NA	TRBV25-1	TRBJ2-5	CASSYGVRQETQYF	TGTGCCAGCAGTTACGGGGTCAGACAAGAGACCCAGTACTTC
NA	TRBD1	TRBV10-3	TRBJ2-7	CAALSGTDDDLGYEQYF	TGTGCCGCCCTCTCCGGGACAGATGACGATCTAGGCTACGAGCAGTACTTC
NA	NA	TRBV4-2	TRBJ2-7	CASSQDLTGTYEQYF	TGTGCCAGCAGCCAAGATCTTACAGGAACCTACGAGCAGTACTTC
NA	NA	TRBV14	TRBJ1-2	CASSQVANYGYTF	TGTGCCAGCAGCCAAGTGGCGAACTATGGCTACACCTTC
NA	TRBD2	TRBV4-1	TRBJ2-5	CASSPIGGGGSGETQYF	TGCGCCAGCAGCCCCATAGGTGGCGGGGGGTCGGGAGAGACCCAGTACTTC
few	NA	TRBV4-1	TRBJ2-5	CASSQEWRRETQYF	TGCGCCAGCAGCCAAGAGTGGCGTCGAGAGACCCAGTACTTC
NA	NA	TRBV5-1	TRBJ2-5	CASSPAGTEEETQYF	TGCGCCAGCAGCCCCGCCGGGACGGAGGAAGAGACCCAGTACTTC
few	TRBD1	TRBV7-6	TRBJ2-5	CASSRGTGQETQYF	TGTGCCAGCAGCCGGGGGACAGGCCAAGAGACCCAGTACTTC